Included here is one T cell receptor beta chain sequence, with context. As yet, its antigen is unknown. MiXCR, applied by TCRdb to the 5' RACE reads, yields one record per CDR3 protein. The table shows hundreds of thousands of distinct CDR3 sequences, with roughly 25% occurring only once. Trimming removed 8 bases from V and 10 bases from J, with 15 bases in between. Germline CDR1 reads SGHTA; CDR2 reads FQGTGA. This CDR3 is 12 amino acids long. This sample was included in a study of T-cell memory formation after mild COVID-19. Points from the study as a whole: The finding that pre-infection memory included some responding clones suggested that cross-reactive memory joined.

The chain couples TRBV7-3 to TRBJ2-1; D is unclear. Sequenced: PBMCs or a T cell subset sorted from them (not recorded which). This receptor was identified in an adult woman who had mild COVID-19 (a few samples of this study predate the infection). Cell type and time point are not known. Here the CDR3 DNA reads TGTGCCAGCGGCTCGTTCCCTGACGAGCAGTTCTTC. Protein: CASGSFPDEQFF.